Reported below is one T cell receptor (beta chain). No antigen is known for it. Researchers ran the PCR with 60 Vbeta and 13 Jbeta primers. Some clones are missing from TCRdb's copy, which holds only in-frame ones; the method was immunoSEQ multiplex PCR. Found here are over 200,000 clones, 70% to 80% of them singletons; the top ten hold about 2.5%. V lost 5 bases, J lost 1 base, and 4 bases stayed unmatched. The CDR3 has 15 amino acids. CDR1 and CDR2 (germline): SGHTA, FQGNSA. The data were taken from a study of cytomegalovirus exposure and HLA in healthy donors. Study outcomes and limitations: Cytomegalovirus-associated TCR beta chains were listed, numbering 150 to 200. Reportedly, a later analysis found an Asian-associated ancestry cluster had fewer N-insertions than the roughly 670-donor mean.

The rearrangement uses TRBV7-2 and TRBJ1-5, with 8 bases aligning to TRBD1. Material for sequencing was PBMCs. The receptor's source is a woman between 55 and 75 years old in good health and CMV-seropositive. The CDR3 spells CASSEGQGSNQPQHF. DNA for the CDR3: TGTGCCAGCAGCGAAGGACAGGGAAGCAATCAGCCCCAGCATTTT.